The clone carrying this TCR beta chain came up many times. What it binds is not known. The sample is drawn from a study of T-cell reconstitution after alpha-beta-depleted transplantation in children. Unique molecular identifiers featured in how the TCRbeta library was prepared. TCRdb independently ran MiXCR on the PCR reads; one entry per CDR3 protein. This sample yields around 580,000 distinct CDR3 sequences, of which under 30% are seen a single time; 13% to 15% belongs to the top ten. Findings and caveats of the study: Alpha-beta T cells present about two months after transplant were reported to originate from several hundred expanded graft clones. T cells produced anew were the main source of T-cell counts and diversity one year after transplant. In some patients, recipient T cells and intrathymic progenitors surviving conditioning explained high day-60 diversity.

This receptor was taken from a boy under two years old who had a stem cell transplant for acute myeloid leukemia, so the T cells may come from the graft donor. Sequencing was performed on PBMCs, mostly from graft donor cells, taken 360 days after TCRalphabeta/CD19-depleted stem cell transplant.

The DNA of the CDR3 is TGTGCCAGCAGTGTACAGGGGGCGGTGGGGGAGCTGTTTTTT. This encodes CASSVQGAVGELFF. V gene TRBV25-1 combines with J gene TRBJ2-2; 9 nucleotides agree with TRBD1. Germline trimming cut 4 bases from V and 8 bases from J; bases unmatched to any gene: 5. The CDR3 is 14 residues long. Germline CDR1 MGHDK, CDR2 SYGVNS.